Listed below are T cell receptor beta chains from one sample, sequenced in a study of PD-L1 blockade in urothelial cancer. Profiled with immunoSEQ multiplex PCR; TCRdb holds only in-frame clones, not every one. This table holds 65,000 to 80,000 clones, approximately 87% found once. The sample in question was PBMCs, obtained around atezolizumab (anti-PD-L1) treatment. These receptors were obtained from a man aged 70-80 years with urothelial cancer. The CDR3 runs from the conserved cysteine through the conserved F or W. The D gene is left open where the match is weak.

NA TRBJ1-1 TRBV6-5 CATRSGGRRVTEAFF TGTGCCACCCGGAGCGGGGGGCGGCGAGTAACTGAAGCTTTCTTT
NA TRBJ2-5 TRBV7-3 CASSLTATRGETQYF TGTGCCAGCAGCTTAACCGCTACTCGGGGGGAGACCCAGTACTTC
NA TRBJ1-2 TRBV5-1 CASSQGHPDYTF TGCGCCAGCAGCCAAGGACATCCCGACTACACCTTC
NA TRBJ1-2 TRBV2 CASSNKPGDGYTF TGTGCCAGCAGTAATAAGCCCGGGGATGGCTACACCTTC
NA TRBJ2-3 TRBV18 CASSRSRGSTDTQYF TGTGCCAGCTCGCGAAGTCGGGGTAGCACAGATACGCAGTATTTT
TRBD2 TRBJ2-7 TRBV7-9 CASSLALTSGLGPIEQYF TGTGCCAGCAGCTTAGCACTCACTAGCGGACTGGGGCCTATCGAGCAGTACTTC
NA TRBJ1-4 TRBV6-5 CASRARGSVGEKLFF TGTGCCAGCCGTGCCAGGGGCAGTGTTGGTGAAAAACTGTTTTTT
TRBD1 TRBJ1-4 TRBV5-1 CASSANRGTNEKLFF TGCGCCAGCAGCGCTAACAGGGGAACTAATGAAAAACTGTTTTTT
TRBD2 TRBJ2-1 TRBV19 CASTPIAGAGGEQFF TGTGCCAGTACCCCTATAGCGGGAGCAGGGGGGGAGCAGTTCTTC
TRBD2 TRBJ2-2 TRBV14 CASSQAVGRVTGELFF TGTGCCAGCAGCCAGGCGGTCGGGAGGGTCACCGGGGAGCTGTTTTTT
NA TRBJ1-2 TRBV6-5 CASSWGGSYGYTF TGTGCCAGCAGTTGGGGGGGGAGCTATGGCTACACCTTC
TRBD1 TRBJ2-6 TRBV28 CASSLRGPGANVLTF TGTGCCAGCAGTCTCAGGGGGCCTGGGGCCAACGTCCTGACTTTC
TRBD2 TRBJ2-1 TRBV27 CASSAIAGYNEQFF TGTGCCAGCAGTGCCATAGCGGGATACAATGAGCAGTTCTTC
TRBD1 TRBJ1-1 TRBV10-2 CASFDRANTEAFF TGCGCCAGCTTTGACAGGGCGAACACTGAAGCTTTCTTT
NA TRBJ2-7 TRBV19 CATRVPYEQYF TGTGCCACCAGGGTTCCCTACGAGCAGTACTTC
NA TRBJ2-5 TRBV5-1 CASSQQGPRETQYF TGCGCCAGCAGCCAACAGGGCCCCAGGGAGACCCAGTACTTC